This TCR beta chain comes out of a study of blood T cell repertoires in COVID-19. Trimming cost V 5 bases and J 4 bases; bases outside gene matches: 4. CDR1 is LNHDA and CDR2 is SQIVND in the germline V gene (reference sequence). CDR3 length: 13 amino acids. The protocol was immunoSEQ multiplex PCR, while the TCRdb copy is restricted to in-frame clones and leaves out a portion. The top ten clones hold around 14% of a sample with 150,000 or so clones, 84% of them seen once. The sequencing input was peripheral blood. V gene TRBV19 combines with J gene TRBJ1-2; 7 positions agree with TRBD1. The source is a man aged 18 to 30 with active or convalescent COVID-19. The CDR3: CASSPNRGYGYTF. Here the CDR3 DNA reads TGTGCCAGTAGTCCGAACAGGGGCTATGGCTACACCTTC.